This T cell receptor beta chain originates from a study of metastatic and nonmetastatic thyroid tumors. Across the study: Repertoire data that came from the blood and tumor or nodule tissue of malignant and benign thyroid patients were compared. Overall study results and limits: The reported finding was significantly higher TCR beta diversity in malignant thyroid tumors relative to benign nodules, in blood and tumor.

This clone was observed a few times. The antigen is unknown. Each patient went into thyroid surgery without having received any treatment. The junction had 10 bases not matched to a gene; V was cut back by 5 bases and J by 3 bases. The CDR3 extends over 17 amino acids. Germline V CDR1 and CDR2: SGHAT, FQNNGV. As handled by the study authors: Between-group CDR3 differences, defined by clinicopathological status, yielded a distant-metastasis classifier for papillary thyroid cancer. TCRdb re-analyzed the PCR reads through MiXCR. These V and J calls originate from TCRdb's pipeline instead of the authors' own analysis. Of roughly 15,000 clones detected, 20% to 25% appear once; the ten largest clones hold about a fifth.

This clonotype originated in a female donor with papillary thyroid cancer or a benign thyroid nodule (not recorded which). Some clones in this sample may be carry-over from other donors' samples. Sequencing was carried out using adjacent normal tissue. The J gene is TRBJ2-7, the V gene TRBV11-2; 13 bases match TRBD2. The chain's CDR3 is CASSAGLAGKDFYEQYF. The CDR3 DNA reads TGTGCCAGCAGCGCGGGACTAGCGGGGAAGGATTTCTACGAGCAGTACTTC.